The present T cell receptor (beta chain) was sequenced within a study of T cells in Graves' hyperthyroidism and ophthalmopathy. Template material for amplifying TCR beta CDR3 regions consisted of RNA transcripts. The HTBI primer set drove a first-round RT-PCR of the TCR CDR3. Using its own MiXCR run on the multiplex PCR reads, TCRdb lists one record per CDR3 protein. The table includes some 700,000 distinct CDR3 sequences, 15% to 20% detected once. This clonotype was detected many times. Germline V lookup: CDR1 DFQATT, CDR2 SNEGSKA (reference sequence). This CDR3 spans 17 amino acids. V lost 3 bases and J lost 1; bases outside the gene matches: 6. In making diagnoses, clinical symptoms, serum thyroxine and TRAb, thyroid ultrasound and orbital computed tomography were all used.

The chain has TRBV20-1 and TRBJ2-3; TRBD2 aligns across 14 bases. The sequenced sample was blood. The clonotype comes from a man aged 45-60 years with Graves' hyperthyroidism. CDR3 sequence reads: CSARTSGRARGTDTQYF. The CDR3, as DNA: TGCAGTGCTAGGACTAGCGGGAGGGCCAGGGGCACAGATACGCAGTATTTT.